This TCR beta chain emerged from a study of blood T cell repertoires in COVID-19. Membership in each cohort depended on participant-reported clinical history. CDR3 length equals 13 residues. In germline, CDR1 is LNHDA, CDR2 SQIVND (reference sequence). J gave up 7 bases and V 4 bases, and 3 bases lay outside the gene matches. Sequencing used immunoSEQ multiplex PCR; TCRdb keeps in-frame clones, though not all of them. Among about 430,000 clones, roughly 90% were seen once, and the ten largest hold approximately 1%. The sample taken for sequencing was PBMCs or T cells enriched from blood (not recorded which). The chain is built from TRBV19 and TRBJ2-2, with 7 bases identical to TRBD2. The sequence was collected from a woman under 40 with acute COVID-19. The CDR3, as DNA: TGTGCCAGTAGTAACCGGGGGGTCGGGGAGCTGTTTTTT. As protein: CASSNRGVGELFF.